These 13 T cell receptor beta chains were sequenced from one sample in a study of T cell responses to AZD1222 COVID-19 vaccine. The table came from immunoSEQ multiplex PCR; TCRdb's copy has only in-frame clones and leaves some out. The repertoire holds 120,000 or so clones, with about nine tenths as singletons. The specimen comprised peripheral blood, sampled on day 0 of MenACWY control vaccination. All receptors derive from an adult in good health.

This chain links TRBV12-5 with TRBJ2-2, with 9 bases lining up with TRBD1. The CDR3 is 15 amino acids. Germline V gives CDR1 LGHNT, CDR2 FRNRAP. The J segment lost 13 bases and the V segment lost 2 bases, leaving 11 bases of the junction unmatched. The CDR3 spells CASGLSTSGTGRLFF. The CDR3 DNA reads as TGTGCTAGTGGTTTGTCGACCAGTGGGACAGGGAGGCTGTTTTTT. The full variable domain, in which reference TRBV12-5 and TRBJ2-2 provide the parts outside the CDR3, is DARVTQTPRHKVTEMGQEVTMRCQPILGHNTVFWYRQTMMQGLELLAYFRNRAPLDDSGMPKDRFSAEMPDATLATLKIQPSEPRDSAVYFCASGLSTSGTGRLFFGEGSRLTVL.

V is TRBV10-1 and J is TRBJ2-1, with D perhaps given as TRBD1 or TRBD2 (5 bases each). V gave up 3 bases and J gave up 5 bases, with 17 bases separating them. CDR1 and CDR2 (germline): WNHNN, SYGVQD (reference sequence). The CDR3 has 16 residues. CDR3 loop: CASSEFGDAGDNEQFF. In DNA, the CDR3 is TGCGCCAGCAGTGAATTCGGGGACGCCGGGGACAATGAGCAGTTCTTC.

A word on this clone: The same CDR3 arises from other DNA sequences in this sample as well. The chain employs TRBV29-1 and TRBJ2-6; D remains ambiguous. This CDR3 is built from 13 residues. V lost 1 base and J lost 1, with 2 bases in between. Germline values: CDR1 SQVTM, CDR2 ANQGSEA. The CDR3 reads CSVEVSGANVLTF. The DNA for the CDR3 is TGCAGCGTTGAAGTTTCTGGGGCCAACGTCCTGACTTTC.

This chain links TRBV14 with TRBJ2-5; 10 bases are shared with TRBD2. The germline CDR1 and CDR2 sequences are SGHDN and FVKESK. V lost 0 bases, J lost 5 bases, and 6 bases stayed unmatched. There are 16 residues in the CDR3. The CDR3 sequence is CASSQDWGLASETQYF. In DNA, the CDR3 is TGTGCCAGCAGCCAAGATTGGGGACTAGCGTCGGAGACCCAGTACTTC.

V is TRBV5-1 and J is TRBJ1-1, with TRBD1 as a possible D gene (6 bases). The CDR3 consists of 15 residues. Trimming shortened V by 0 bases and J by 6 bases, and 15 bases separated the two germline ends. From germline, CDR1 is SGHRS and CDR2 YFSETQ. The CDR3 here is CASSLANTGFAEAFF. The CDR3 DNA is TGCGCCAGCAGCTTGGCGAACACAGGGTTTGCTGAAGCTTTCTTT.

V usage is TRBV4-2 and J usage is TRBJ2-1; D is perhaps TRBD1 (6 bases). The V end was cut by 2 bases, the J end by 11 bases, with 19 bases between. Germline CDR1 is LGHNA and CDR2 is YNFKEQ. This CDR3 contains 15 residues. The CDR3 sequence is CASSQTTRTDEKQFF. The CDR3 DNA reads TGTGCCAGCAGCCAAACGACGAGGACAGACGAAAAGCAGTTCTTC.

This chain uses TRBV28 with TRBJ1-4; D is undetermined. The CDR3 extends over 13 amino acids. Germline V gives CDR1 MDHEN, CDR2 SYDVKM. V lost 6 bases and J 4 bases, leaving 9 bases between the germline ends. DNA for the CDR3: TGTGCCAGCAGGGAAGGGTTTAATGAAAAACTGTTTTTT. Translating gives CASREGFNEKLFF.

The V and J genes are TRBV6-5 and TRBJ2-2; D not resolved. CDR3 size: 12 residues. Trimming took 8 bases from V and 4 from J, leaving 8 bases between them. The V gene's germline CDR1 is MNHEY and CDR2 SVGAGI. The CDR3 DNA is TGTGCCAGCCACCCCACCACCGGGGAGCTGTTTTTT. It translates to CASHPTTGELFF.

CDR3 sequence reads: CASSLAVGDLQGTGELFF. CDR3 DNA: TGTGCCAGCAGCTTAGCTGTGGGGGACCTACAGGGCACCGGGGAGCTGTTTTTT. The V and J genes are TRBV7-6 and TRBJ2-2; possibly TRBD1 for D (6 bases). Per the germline V gene, CDR1 is SGHVS and CDR2 is FNYEAQ. There are 18 residues in the CDR3. V lost 0 bases and J lost 4, with 18 bases in between.

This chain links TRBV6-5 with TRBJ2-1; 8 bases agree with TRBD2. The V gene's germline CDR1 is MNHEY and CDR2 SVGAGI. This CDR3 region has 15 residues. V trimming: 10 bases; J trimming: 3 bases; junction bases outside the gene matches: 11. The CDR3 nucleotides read TGTGCCACACAGACCGGGACTAGGGTCTACAATGAGCAGTTCTTC. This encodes CATQTGTRVYNEQFF.

The CDR3 spells CASSIRGGGTDTQYF. The CDR3 DNA sequence: TGTGCCAGTAGTATAAGGGGCGGGGGCACAGATACGCAGTATTTT. The V call is TRBV19, the J call TRBJ2-3, with D possibly being TRBD2 (6 bases). The CDR3 spans 15 residues. The V and J ends lost 2 bases and 1 base respectively, with 10 bases between them. The germline gives CDR1 LNHDA, CDR2 SQIVND (reference sequence).

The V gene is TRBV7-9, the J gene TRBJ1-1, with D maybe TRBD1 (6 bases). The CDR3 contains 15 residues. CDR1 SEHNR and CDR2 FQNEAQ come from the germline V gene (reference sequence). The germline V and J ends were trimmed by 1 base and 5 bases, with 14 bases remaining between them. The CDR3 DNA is TGTGCCAGCAGCTTAGTTCCGGGGGCCGGTACTGAAGCTTTCTTT. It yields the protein CASSLVPGAGTEAFF.

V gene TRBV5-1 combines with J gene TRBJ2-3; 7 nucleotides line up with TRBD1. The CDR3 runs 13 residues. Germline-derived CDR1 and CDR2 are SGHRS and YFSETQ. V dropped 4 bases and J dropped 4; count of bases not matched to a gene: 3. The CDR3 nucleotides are TGCGCCAGCAGCCCCGACAGGGCAGATACGCAGTATTTT. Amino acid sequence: CASSPDRADTQYF.